This entry describes one TCR beta chain. CDR3 length equals 16 residues. Germline assignment: CDR1 GTSNPN and CDR2 SVGIG (reference sequence). V gave up 8 bases and J gave up 11 bases, with 31 bases separating them. This entry is derived from a study of blood T cell repertoires in COVID-19. Method: immunoSEQ multiplex PCR; TCRdb's copy keeps in-frame clones and lacks some. The sample yields roughly 52,000 clones, 80% to 90% seen once. The sample was peripheral blood. The receptor comes from a middle-aged man with COVID-19, enrolled during active disease. V usage is TRBV30 and J usage is TRBJ1-5, with D perhaps matching TRBD1 (5 bases). The CDR3 DNA follows: TGTGCCATAGGACAAAGTGGGGATCAAACACATTCAGCCCAGCATTTT. Translation: CAIGQSGDQTHSAQHF.